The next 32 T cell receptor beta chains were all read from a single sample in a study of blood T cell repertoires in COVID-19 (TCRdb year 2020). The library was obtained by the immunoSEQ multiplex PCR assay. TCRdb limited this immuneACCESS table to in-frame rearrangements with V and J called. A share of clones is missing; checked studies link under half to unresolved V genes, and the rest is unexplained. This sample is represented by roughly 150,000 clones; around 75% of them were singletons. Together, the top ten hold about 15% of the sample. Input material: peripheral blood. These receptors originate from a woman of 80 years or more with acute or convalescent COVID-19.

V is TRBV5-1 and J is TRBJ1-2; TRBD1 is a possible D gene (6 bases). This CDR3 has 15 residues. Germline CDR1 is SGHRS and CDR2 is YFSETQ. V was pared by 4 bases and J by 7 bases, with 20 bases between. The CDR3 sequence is CASSPSTGRVSGYTF. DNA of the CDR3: TGCGCCAGCAGCCCGTCCACAGGGCGGGTAAGTGGCTACACCTTC. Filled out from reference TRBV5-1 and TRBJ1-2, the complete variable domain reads KAGVTQTPRYLIKTRGQQVTLSCSPISGHRSVSWYQQTPGQGLQFLFEYFSETQRNKGNFPGRFSGRQFSNSRSEMNVSTLELGDSALYLCASSPSTGRVSGYTFGSGTRLTVV.

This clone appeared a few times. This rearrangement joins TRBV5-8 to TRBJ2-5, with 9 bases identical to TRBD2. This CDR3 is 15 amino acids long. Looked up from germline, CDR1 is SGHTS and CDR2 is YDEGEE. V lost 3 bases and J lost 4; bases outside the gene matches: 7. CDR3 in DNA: TGTGCCAGCAGCTCAGGTAGCGGGAGAGTAGAGACCCAGTACTTC. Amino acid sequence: CASSSGSGRVETQYF.

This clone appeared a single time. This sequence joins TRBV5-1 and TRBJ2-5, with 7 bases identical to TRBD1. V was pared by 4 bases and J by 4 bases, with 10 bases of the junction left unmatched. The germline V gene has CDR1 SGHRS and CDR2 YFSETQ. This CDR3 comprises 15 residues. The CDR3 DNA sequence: TGCGCCAGCAGCCCGACGACAGGGCCCCCAGAGACCCAGTACTTC. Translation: CASSPTTGPPETQYF. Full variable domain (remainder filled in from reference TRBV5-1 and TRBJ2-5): KAGVTQTPRYLIKTRGQQVTLSCSPISGHRSVSWYQQTPGQGLQFLFEYFSETQRNKGNFPGRFSGRQFSNSRSEMNVSTLELGDSALYLCASSPTTGPPETQYFGPGTRLLVL.

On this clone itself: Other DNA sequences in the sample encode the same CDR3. The CDR3 spells CASSLAGLNTEAFF. Here the CDR3 DNA reads TGTGCCAGCAGTTTAGCGGGGTTGAACACTGAAGCTTTCTTT. V usage is TRBV27 and J usage is TRBJ1-1; D gene ambiguous. Trimming stripped 2 bases from V and 0 bases from J, with 7 bases between. The CDR3 is 14 residues long. The germline V gene has CDR1 MNHEY and CDR2 SMNVEV (reference sequence).

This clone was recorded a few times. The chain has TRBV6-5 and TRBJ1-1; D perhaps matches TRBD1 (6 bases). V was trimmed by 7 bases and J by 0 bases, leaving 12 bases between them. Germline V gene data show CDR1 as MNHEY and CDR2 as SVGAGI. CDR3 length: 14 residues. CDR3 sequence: CASIAGAMNTEAFF. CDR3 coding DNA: TGTGCCAGCATAGCAGGGGCGATGAACACTGAAGCTTTCTTT.

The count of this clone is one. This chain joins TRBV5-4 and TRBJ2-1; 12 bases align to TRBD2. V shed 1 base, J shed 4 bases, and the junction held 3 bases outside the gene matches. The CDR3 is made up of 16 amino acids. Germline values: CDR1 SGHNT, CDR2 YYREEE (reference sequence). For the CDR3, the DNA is TGTGCCAGCAGCTTGACTAGCGGGGGGACTTACAATGAGCAGTTCTTC. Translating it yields CASSLTSGGTYNEQFF.

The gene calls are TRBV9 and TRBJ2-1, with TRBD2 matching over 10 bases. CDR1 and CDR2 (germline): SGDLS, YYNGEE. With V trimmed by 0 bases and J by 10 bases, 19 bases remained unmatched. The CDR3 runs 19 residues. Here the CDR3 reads CASSVEGQLGLAGVSEQFF. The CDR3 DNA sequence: TGTGCCAGCAGCGTAGAAGGACAGTTAGGGCTAGCGGGAGTCTCGGAGCAGTTCTTC.

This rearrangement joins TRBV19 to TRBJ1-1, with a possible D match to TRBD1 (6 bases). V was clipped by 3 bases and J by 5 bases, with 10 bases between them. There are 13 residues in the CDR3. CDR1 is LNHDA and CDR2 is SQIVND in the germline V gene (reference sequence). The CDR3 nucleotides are TGTGCCAGTAGTATTAACAGGGAGACTGAAGCTTTCTTT. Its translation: CASSINRETEAFF.

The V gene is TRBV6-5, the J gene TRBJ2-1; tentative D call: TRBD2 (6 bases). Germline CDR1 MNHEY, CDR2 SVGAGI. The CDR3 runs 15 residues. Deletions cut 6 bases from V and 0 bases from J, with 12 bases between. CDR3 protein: CASRGLVGSYNEQFF. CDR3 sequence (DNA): TGTGCCAGCAGGGGACTGGTTGGCTCCTACAATGAGCAGTTCTTC.

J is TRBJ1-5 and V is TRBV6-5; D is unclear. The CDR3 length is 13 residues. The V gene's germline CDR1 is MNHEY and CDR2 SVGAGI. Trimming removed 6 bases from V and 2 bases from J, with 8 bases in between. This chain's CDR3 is CASSLVRNQPQHF. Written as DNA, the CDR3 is TGTGCCAGCAGCCTAGTCCGCAATCAGCCCCAGCATTTT.

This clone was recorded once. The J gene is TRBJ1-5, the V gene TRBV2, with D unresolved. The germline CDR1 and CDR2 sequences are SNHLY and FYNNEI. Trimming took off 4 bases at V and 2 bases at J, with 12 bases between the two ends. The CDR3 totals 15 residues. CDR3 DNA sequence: TGTGCCAGCAGTGTCGAGGGTACGGGCAATCAGCCCCAGCATTTT. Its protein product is CASSVEGTGNQPQHF.

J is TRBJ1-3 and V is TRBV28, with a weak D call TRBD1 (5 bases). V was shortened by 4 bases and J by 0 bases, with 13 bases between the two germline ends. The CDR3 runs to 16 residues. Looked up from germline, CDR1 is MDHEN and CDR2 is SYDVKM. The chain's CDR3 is CASSWPGPTSGNTIYF. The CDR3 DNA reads TGTGCCAGCAGTTGGCCAGGGCCGACCTCTGGAAACACCATATATTTT.

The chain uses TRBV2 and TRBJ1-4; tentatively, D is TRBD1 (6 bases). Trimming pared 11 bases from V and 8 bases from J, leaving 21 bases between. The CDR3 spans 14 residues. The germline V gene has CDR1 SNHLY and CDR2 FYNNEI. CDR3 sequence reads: CAGGYGGPPEKLFF. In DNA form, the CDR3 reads TGTGCCGGCGGCTACGGGGGGCCCCCCGAAAAACTGTTTTTT. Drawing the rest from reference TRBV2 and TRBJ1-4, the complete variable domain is EPEVTQTPSHQVTQMGQEVILRCVPISNHLYFYWYRQILGQKVEFLVSFYNNEISEKSEIFDDQFSVERPDGSNFTLKIRSTKLEDSAMYFCAGGYGGPPEKLFFGSGTQLSVL.

CDR3 loop: CASSPRQASSYNSPLHF. CDR3 sequence (DNA): TGTGCCAGCTCACCACGCCAGGCGAGCTCCTATAATTCACCCCTCCACTTT. The chain recombines TRBV18 with TRBJ1-6; D is ambiguous. CDR1 KGHSH and CDR2 LQKENI come from the germline V gene. The CDR3 extends over 17 amino acids. V gave up 1 base and J gave up 0 bases, with 10 bases separating them.

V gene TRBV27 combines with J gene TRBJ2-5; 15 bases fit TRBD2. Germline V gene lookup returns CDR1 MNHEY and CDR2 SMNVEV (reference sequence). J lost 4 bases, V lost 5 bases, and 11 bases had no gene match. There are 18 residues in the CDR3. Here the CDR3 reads CASSAFGGLAGGTETQYF. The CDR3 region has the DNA TGTGCCAGCAGTGCATTCGGCGGACTAGCGGGAGGGACAGAGACCCAGTACTTC.

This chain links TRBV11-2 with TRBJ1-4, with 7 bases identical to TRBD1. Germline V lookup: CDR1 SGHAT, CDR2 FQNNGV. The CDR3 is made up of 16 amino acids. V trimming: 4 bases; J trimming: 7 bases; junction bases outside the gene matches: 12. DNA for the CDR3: TGTGCCAGCAGCTCAATCAGGCGCAGGGGGGTTGAAAAACTGTTTTTT. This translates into CASSSIRRRGVEKLFF.

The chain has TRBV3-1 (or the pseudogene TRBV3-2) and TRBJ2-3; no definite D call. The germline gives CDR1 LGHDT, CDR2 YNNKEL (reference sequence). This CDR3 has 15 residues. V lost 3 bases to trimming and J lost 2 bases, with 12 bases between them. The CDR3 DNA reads TGTGCCAGCAGCCATGGCCGGCGGATCACAGATACGCAGTATTTT. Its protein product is CASSHGRRITDTQYF.

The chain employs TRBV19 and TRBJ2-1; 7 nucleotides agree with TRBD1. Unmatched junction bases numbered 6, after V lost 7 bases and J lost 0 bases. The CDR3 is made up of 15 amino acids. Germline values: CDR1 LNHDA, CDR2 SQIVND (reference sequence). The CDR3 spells CASTKGGNSYNEQFF. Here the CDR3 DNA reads TGTGCCAGTACCAAAGGGGGCAACTCCTACAATGAGCAGTTCTTC.

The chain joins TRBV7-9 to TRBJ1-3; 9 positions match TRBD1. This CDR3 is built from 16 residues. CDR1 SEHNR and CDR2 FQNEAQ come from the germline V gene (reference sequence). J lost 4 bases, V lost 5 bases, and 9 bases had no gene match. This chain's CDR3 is CASSPPTGTGGNTIYF. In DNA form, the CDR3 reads TGTGCCAGCAGCCCACCTACCGGGACAGGGGGAAACACCATATATTTT.

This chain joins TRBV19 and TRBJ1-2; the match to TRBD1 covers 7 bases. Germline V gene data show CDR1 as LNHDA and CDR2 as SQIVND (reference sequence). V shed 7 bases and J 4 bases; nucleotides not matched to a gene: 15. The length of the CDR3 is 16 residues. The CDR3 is CASTKQGQPRGYGYTF. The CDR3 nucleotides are TGTGCCAGTACGAAACAGGGGCAACCCCGGGGCTATGGCTACACCTTC.

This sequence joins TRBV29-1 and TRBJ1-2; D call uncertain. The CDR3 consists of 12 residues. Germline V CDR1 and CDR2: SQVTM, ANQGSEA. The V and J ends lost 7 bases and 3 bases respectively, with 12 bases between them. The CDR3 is CSARDLDYGYTF. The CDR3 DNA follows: TGCAGCGCCCGGGATCTGGACTATGGCTACACCTTC.

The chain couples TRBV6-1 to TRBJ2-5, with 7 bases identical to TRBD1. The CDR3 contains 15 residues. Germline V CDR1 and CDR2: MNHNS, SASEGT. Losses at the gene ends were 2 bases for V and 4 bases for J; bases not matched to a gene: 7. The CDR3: CASSEIWAGGETQYF. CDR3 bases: TGTGCCAGCAGTGAAATATGGGCAGGGGGAGAGACCCAGTACTTC.

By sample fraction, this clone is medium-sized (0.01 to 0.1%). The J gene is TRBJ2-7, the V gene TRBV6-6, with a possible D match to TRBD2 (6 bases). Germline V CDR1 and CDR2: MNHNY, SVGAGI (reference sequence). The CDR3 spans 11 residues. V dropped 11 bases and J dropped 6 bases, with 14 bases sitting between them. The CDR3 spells CAAKAGFEQYF. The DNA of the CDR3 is TGTGCCGCGAAGGCGGGGTTCGAGCAGTACTTC.

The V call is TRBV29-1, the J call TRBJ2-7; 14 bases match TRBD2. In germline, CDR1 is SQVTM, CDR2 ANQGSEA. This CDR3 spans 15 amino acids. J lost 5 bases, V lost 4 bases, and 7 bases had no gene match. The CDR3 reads CSVAGTSGRINEQYF. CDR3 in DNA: TGCAGCGTTGCAGGGACTAGCGGGAGAATAAACGAGCAGTACTTC.

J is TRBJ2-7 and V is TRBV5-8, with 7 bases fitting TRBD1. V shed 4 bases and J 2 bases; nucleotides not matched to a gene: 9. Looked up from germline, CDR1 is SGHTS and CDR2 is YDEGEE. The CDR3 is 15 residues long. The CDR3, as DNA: TGTGCCAGCAGCCGAAATGGACAGGATCCCTACGAGCAGTACTTC. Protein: CASSRNGQDPYEQYF. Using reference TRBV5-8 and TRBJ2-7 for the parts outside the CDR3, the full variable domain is EAGVTQSPTHLIKTRGQQATLRCSPISGHTSVYWYQQALGLGLQFLLWYDEGEERNRGNFPPRFSGRQFPNYSSELNVNALELEDSALYLCASSRNGQDPYEQYFGPGTRLTVT.

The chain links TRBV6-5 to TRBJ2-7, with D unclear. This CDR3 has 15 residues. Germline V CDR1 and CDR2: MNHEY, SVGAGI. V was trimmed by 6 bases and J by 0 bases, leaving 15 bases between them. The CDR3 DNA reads TGTGCCAGCAGGAAATCCAAGGAGAGCTCCTACGAGCAGTACTTC. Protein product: CASRKSKESSYEQYF.

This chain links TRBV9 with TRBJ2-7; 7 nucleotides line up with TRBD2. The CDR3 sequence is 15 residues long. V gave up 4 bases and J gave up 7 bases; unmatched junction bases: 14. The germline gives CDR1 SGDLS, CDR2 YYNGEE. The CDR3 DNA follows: TGTGCCAGCAGCCCAGCGGGACTCCCCTCCGCGGAGCAGTACTTC. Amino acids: CASSPAGLPSAEQYF.

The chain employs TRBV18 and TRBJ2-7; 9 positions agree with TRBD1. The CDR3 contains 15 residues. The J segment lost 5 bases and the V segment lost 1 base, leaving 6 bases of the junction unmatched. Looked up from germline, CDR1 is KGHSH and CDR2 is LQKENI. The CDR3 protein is CASSPQTGGGDEQYF. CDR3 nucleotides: TGTGCCAGCTCACCACAAACAGGGGGCGGGGACGAGCAGTACTTC.

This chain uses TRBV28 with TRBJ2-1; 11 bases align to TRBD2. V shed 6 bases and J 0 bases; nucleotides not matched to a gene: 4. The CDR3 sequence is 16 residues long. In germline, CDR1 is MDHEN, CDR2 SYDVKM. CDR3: CASRPGLAVSYNEQFF. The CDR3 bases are TGTGCCAGCAGACCGGGACTAGCGGTCTCCTACAATGAGCAGTTCTTC.

CDR3 residues: CASSYSRELAGEEQFF. CDR3 bases: TGTGCCAGCAGTTACTCGAGGGAGTTAGCGGGAGAGGAGCAGTTCTTC. This chain links TRBV6-6 with TRBJ2-1; 9 bases match TRBD2. This CDR3 has 16 amino acids. Germline assignment: CDR1 MNHNY and CDR2 SVGAGI (reference sequence). The junction had 10 bases not matched to a gene; V was cut back by 0 bases and J by 10 bases.

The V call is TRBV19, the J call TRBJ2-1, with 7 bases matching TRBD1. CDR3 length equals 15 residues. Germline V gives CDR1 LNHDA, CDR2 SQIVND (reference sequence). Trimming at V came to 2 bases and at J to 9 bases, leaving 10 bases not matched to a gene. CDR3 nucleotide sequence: TGTGCCAGTAGTATAAAAGGGGGCGCTTCGGGTGAGCAGTTCTTC. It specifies CASSIKGGASGEQFF.

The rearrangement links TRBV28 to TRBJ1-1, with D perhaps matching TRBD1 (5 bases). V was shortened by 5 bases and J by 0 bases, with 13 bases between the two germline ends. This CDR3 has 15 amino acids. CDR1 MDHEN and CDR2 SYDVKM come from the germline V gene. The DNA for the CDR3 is TGTGCCAGCAGTAGGGGTGACAGAATGAACACTGAAGCTTTCTTT. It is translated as CASSRGDRMNTEAFF.